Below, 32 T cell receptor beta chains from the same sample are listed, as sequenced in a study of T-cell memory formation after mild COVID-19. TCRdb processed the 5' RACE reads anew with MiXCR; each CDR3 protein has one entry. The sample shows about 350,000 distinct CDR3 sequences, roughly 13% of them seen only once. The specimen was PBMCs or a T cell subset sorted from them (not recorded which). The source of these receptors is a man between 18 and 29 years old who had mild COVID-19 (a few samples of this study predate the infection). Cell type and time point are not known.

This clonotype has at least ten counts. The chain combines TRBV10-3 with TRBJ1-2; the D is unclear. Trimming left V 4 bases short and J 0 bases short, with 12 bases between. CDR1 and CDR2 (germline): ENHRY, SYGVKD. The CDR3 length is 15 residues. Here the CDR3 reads CAISAGRQANYGYTF. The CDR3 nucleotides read TGTGCCATCAGTGCCGGCCGTCAAGCTAACTATGGCTACACCTTC.

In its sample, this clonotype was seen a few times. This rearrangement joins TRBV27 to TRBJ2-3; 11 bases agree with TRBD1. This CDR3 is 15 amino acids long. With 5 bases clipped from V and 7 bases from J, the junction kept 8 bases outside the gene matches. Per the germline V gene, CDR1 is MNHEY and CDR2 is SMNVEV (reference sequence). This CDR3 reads CASSPGTGGRHTQYF. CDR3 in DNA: TGTGCCAGCAGTCCCGGGACAGGGGGTAGGCATACGCAGTATTTT.

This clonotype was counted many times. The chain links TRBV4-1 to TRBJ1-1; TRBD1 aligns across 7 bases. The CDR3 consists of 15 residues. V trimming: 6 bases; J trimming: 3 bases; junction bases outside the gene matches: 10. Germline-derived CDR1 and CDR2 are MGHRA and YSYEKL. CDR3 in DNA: TGCGCCAGCAGTCCCAAGACAGGGACCTACACTGAAGCTTTCTTT. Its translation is CASSPKTGTYTEAFF.

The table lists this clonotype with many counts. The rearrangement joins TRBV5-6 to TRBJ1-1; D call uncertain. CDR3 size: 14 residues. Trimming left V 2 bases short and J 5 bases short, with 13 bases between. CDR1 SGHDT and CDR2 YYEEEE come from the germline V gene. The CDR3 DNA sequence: TGTGCCAGCAGCTTTAGGACGCCGAAAACTGAAGCTTTCTTT. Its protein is CASSFRTPKTEAFF.

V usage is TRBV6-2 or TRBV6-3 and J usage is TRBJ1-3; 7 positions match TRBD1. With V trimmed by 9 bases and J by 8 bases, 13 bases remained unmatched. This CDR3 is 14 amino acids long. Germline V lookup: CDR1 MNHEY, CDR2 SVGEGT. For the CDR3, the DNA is TGTGCCAGAGCTAAGGGACAGCTCTGGGACACCATATATTTT. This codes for CARAKGQLWDTIYF.

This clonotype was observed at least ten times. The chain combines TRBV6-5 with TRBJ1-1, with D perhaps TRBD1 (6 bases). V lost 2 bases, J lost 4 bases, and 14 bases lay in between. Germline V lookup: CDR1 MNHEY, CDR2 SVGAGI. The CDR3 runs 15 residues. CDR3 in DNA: TGTGCCAGCAGTTACAGGTCGGCAGGGGCCACTGAAGCTTTCTTT. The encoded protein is CASSYRSAGATEAFF.

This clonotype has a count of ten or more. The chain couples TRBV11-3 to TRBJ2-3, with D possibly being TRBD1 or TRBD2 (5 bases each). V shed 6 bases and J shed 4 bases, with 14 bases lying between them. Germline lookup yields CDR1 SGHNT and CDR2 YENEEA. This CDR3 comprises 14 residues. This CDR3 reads CASSPAQGADTQYF. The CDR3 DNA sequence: TGTGCCAGCAGTCCAGCCCAGGGAGCAGATACGCAGTATTTT. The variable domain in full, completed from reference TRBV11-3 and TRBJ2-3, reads EAGVVQSPRYKIIEKKQPVAFWCNPISGHNTLYWYLQNLGQGPELLIRYENEEAVDDSQLPKDRFSAERLKGVDSTLKIQPAELGDSAVYLCASSPAQGADTQYFGPGTRLTVL.

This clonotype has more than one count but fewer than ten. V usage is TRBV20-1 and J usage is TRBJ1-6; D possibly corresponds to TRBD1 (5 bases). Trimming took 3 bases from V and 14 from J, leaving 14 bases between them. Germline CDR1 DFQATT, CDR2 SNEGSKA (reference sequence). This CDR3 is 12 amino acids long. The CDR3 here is CSARRGGITLHF. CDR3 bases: TGCAGTGCTAGGAGGGGTGGCATCACCCTCCACTTT.

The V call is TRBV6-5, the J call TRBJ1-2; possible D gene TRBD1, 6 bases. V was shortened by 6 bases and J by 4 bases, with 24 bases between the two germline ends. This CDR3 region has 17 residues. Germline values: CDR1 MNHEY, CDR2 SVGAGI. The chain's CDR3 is CASRTRESGDWFYGYTF. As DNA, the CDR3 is TGTGCCAGCAGGACGAGGGAATCAGGGGACTGGTTCTATGGCTACACCTTC.

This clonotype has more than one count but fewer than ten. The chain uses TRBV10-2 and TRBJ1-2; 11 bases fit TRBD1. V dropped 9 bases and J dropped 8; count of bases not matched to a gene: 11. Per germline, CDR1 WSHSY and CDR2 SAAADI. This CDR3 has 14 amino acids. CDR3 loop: CASLPGQGGQGYTF. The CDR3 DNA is TGCGCCAGTCTCCCGGGACAGGGGGGACAAGGCTACACCTTC.

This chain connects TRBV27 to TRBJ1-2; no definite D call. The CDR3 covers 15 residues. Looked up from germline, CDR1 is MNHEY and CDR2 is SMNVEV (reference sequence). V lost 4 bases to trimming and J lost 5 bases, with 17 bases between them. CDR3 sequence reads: CASSWTADPPYGYTF. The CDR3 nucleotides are TGTGCCAGCAGTTGGACGGCAGATCCTCCTTATGGCTACACCTTC.

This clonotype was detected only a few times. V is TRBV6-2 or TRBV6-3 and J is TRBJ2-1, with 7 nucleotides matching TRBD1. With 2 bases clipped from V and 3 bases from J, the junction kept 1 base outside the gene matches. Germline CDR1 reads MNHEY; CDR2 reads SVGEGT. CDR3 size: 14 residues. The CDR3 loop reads CASSYHRGYNEQFF. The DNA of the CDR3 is TGTGCCAGCAGTTACCACAGGGGCTACAATGAGCAGTTCTTC.

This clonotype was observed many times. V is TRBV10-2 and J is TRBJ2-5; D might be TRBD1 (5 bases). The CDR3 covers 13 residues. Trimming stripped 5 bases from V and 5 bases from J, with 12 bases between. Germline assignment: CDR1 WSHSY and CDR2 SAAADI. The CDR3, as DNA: TGCGCCAGCAGTTCCGACAGTAGGGAGACCCAGTACTTC. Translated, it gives CASSSDSRETQYF.

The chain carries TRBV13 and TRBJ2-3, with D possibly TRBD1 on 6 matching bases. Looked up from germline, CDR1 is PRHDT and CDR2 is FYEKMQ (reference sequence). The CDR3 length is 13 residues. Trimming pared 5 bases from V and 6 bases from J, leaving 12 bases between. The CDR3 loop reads CASSLTGRDTQYF. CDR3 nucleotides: TGTGCCAGCAGCCTCACAGGGCGGGATACGCAGTATTTT.

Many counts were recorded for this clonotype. The CDR3 nucleotides are TGTGCCAGCAGTGGGACAGTCTCTGGGGCCAACGTCCTGACTTTC. Amino acid sequence: CASSGTVSGANVLTF. The V gene is TRBV28, the J gene TRBJ2-6; TRBD1 matches at 7 bases. The CDR3 loop spans 15 amino acids. Germline loops: CDR1 MDHEN, CDR2 SYDVKM. The junction had 1 base not matched to a gene; V was cut back by 5 bases and J by 0 bases.

The CDR3 region is CSALSGGYEQYV. The DNA of the CDR3 is TGCAGTGCTTTGAGCGGGGGCTACGAGCAGTACGTC. J is TRBJ2-7 and V is TRBV20-1, with 8 bases fitting TRBD2. Germline trimming cut 5 bases from V and 3 bases from J; bases unmatched to any gene: 3. The CDR3 covers 12 residues. CDR1 DFQATT and CDR2 SNEGSKA come from the germline V gene (reference sequence).

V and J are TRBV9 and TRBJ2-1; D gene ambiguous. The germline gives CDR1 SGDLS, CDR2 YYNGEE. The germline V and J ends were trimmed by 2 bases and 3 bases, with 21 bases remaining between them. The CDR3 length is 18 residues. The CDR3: CASSVIELRARHYNEQFF. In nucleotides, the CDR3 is TGTGCCAGCAGCGTTATCGAATTAAGGGCCAGACACTACAATGAGCAGTTCTTC. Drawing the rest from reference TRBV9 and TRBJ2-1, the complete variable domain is DSGVTQTPKHLITATGQRVTLRCSPRSGDLSVYWYQQSLDQGLQFLIQYYNGEERAKGNILERFSAQQFPDLHSELNLSSLELGDSALYFCASSVIELRARHYNEQFFGPGTRLTVL.

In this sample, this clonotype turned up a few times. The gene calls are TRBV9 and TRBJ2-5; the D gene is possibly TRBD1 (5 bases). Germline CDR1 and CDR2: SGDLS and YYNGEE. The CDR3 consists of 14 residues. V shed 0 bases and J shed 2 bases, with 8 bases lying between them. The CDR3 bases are TGTGCCAGCAGCGTAGAGGGGTTTCAAGAGACCCAGTACTTC. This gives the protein CASSVEGFQETQYF.

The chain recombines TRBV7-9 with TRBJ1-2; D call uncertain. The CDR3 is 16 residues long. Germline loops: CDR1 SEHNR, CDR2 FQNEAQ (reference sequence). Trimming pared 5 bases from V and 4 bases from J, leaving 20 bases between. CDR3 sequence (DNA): TGTGCCAGCAGCCCTCCCGGACGGAGAGGAGGCTATGGCTACACCTTC. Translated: CASSPPGRRGGYGYTF.

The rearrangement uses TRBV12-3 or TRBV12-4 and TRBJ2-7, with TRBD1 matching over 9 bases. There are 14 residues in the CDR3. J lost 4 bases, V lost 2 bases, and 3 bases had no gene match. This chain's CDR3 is CASSLSGTGYEQYV. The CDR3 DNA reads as TGTGCCAGCAGTTTAAGTGGGACAGGGTACGAGCAGTACGTC.

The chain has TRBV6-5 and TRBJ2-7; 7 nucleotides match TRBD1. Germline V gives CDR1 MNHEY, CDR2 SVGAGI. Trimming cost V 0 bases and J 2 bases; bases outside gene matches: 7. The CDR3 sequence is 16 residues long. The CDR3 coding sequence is TGTGCCAGCAGTTACTCTCTTGGGGGACAGACCTACGAGCAGTACTTC. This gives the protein CASSYSLGGQTYEQYF.

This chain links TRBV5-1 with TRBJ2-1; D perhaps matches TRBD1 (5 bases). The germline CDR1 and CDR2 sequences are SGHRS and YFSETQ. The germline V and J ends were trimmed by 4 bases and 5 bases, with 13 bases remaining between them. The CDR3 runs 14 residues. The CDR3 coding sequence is TGCGCCAGCAGCCCACCTCAGGGAAACAATGAGCAGTTCTTC. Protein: CASSPPQGNNEQFF.

CDR3 region: CASSPQYGGTGELFF. CDR3 DNA: TGTGCCAGCAGCCCCCAGTACGGGGGGACCGGGGAGCTGTTTTTT. V usage is TRBV7-3 and J usage is TRBJ2-2; 7 bases align to TRBD2. CDR1 and CDR2 from the germline V gene are SGHTA and FQGTGA. The CDR3 consists of 15 residues. V shed 5 bases, J shed 5 bases, and the junction held 8 bases outside the gene matches. Based on the CDR3 plus reference TRBV7-3 and TRBJ2-2, the full variable domain is GAGVSQTPSNKVTEKGKYVELRCDPISGHTALYWYRQSLGQGPEFLIYFQGTGAADDSGLPNDRFFAVRPEGSVSTLKIQRTERGDSAVYLCASSPQYGGTGELFFGEGSRLTVL.

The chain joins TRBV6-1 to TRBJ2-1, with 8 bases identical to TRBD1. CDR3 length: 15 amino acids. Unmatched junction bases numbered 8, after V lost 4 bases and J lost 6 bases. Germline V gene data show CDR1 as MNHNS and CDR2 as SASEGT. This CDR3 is CASSATDRALNEQFF. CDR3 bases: TGTGCCAGCAGTGCTACGGACAGGGCCCTCAATGAGCAGTTCTTC.

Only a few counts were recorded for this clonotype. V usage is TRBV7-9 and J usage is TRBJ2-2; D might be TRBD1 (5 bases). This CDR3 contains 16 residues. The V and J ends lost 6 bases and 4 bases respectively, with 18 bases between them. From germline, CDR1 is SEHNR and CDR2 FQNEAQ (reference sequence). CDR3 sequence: CASSLRGQGTTGELFF. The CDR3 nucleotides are TGTGCCAGCAGTTTAAGGGGCCAGGGTACCACCGGGGAGCTGTTTTTT.

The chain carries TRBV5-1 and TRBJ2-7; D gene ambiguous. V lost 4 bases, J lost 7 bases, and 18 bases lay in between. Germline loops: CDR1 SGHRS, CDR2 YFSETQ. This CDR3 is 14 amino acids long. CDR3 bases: TGCGCCAGCAGCACCGGCCAAGAACTGGGAGAGCAGTACTTC. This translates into CASSTGQELGEQYF.

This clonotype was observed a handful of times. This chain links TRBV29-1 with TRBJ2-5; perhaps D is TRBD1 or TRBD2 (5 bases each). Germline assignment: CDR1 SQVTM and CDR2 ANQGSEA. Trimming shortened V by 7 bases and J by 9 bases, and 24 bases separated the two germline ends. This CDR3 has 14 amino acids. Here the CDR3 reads CSALGDGLGVAQYF. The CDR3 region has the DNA TGCAGCGCCCTTGGGGACGGGCTAGGGGTAGCCCAGTACTTC.

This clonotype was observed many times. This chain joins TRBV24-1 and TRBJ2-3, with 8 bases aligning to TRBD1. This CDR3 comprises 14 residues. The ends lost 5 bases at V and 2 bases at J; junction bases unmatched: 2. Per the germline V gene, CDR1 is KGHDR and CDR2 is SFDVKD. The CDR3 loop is CATSGQGITDTQYF. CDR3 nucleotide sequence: TGTGCCACCAGTGGACAGGGGATCACAGATACGCAGTATTTT.

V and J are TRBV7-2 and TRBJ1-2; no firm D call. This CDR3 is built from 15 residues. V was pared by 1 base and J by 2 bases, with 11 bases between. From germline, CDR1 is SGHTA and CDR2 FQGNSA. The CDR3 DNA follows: TGTGCCAGCAGCTTAGTCAGCGGAGGGAACTATGGCTACACCTTC. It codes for CASSLVSGGNYGYTF. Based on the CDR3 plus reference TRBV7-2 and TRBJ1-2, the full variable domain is GAGVSQSPSNKVTEKGKDVELRCDPISGHTALYWYRQSLGQGLEFLIYFQGNSAPDKSGLPSDRFSAERTGGSVSTLTIQRTQQEDSAVYLCASSLVSGGNYGYTFGSGTRLTVV.

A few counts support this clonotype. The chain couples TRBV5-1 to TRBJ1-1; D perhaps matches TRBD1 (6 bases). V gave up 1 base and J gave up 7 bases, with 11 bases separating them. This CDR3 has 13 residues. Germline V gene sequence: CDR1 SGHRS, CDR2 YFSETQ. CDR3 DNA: TGCGCCAGCAGCTTGACACAGGGCAATGAAGCTTTCTTT. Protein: CASSLTQGNEAFF. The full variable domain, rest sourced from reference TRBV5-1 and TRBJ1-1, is KAGVTQTPRYLIKTRGQQVTLSCSPISGHRSVSWYQQTPGQGLQFLFEYFSETQRNKGNFPGRFSGRQFSNSRSEMNVSTLELGDSALYLCASSLTQGNEAFFGQGTRLTVV.

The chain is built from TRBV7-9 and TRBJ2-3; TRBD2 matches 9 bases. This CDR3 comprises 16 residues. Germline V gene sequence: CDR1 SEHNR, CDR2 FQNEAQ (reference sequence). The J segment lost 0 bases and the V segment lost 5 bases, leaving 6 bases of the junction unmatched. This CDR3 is CASSLNSGGSTDTQYF. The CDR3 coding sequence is TGTGCCAGCAGCCTAAATAGCGGGGGCAGCACAGATACGCAGTATTTT.

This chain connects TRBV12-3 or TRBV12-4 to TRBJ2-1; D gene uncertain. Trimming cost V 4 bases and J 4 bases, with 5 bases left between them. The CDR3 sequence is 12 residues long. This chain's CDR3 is CASSWGYNEQFF. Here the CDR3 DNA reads TGTGCCAGCAGTTGGGGATACAATGAGCAGTTCTTC.